A selection of T cell receptor beta chains follows, all from one sample in a study of T cells in Graves' hyperthyroidism and ophthalmopathy. Using its own MiXCR run on the multiplex PCR reads, TCRdb lists one record per CDR3 protein. The sample holds fewer than 300,000 distinct CDR3 sequences, roughly 15% seen once. Material for sequencing was blood. These receptors all stem from a woman aged 50 to 60 with Graves' hyperthyroidism that later progressed to Graves' ophthalmopathy. Both conserved end residues are part of each CDR3. Fields, in order: CDR3 protein, CDR3 DNA, J gene, V gene, clone size, D gene. The D gene is left open where the match is weak. Part of the rows lack a size; the others show once, few, many or a class for expanded clones.

CSAYLLTGGNQPQHF,TGCAGTGCCTATTTACTGACAGGCGGCAATCAGCCCCAGCATTTT,TRBJ1-5,TRBV20-1,few,NA
CASTINLGGPGTQYF,TGCGCCAGCACCATCAACCTGGGGGGCCCAGGTACGCAGTATTTT,TRBJ2-3,TRBV5-1,many,NA
CASSFPGQSYEQYF,TGTGCCAGCAGTTTCCCCGGACAGAGCTACGAGCAGTACTTC,TRBJ2-7,TRBV28,many,NA
CATSREGRVNQPQHF,TGTGCCACCAGCAGAGAAGGGCGGGTTAATCAGCCCCAGCATTTT,TRBJ1-5,TRBV15,few,NA
CASSLAPWQPQHF,TGTGCCAGCAGCTTGGCCCCGTGGCAGCCCCAGCATTTT,TRBJ1-5,TRBV7-2,many,NA
CASSLLALNYGYTF,TGTGCCAGCAGTCTCCTTGCCCTCAACTATGGCTACACCTTC,TRBJ1-2,TRBV28,many,NA
CASSLFRGDEQFF,TGTGCCAGCAGTTTATTTAGAGGCGATGAGCAGTTCTTC,TRBJ2-1,TRBV28,many,NA
CASSQSTGKSYEQYF,TGTGCCAGCAGCCAATCCACCGGGAAGTCCTACGAGCAGTACTTC,TRBJ2-7,TRBV3-1,once,NA
CASSTTQGTSYEQYF,TGTGCCAGCAGCACTACCCAGGGGACGTCTTACGAGCAGTACTTC,TRBJ2-7,TRBV5-5,many,NA
CASSSITTSTDTQYF,TGTGCCAGCAGTTCCATCACGACTAGCACAGATACGCAGTATTTT,TRBJ2-3,TRBV27,many,NA
CASRRTAGNEQFF,TGTGCCAGTAGGAGGACGGCTGGGAATGAGCAGTTCTTC,TRBJ2-1,TRBV19,few,NA
CSASLAGIHNEQFF,TGCAGTGCTAGCTTAGCGGGCATTCACAATGAGCAGTTCTTC,TRBJ2-1,TRBV20-1,NA,TRBD2
CSARPLLNLGGYEQYF,TGCAGTGCTCGACCATTACTCAACCTAGGGGGGTACGAGCAGTACTTC,TRBJ2-7,TRBV20-1,many,NA
CASSLAPLTAAYEQYF,TGTGCCAGCAGTTTAGCGCCCCTGACAGCCGCCTACGAGCAGTACTTC,TRBJ2-7,TRBV12-3/TRBV12-4,many,NA
CASSYKGVSTDTQYF,TGTGCCAGCAGTTACAAGGGGGTTAGCACAGATACGCAGTATTTT,TRBJ2-3,TRBV6-6,many,NA
CASSRPGQGTYEQYF,TGTGCCAGCAGCCGACCGGGACAGGGGACTTACGAGCAGTACTTC,TRBJ2-7,TRBV11-2,NA,TRBD1
CASSSGLAGDTGELFF,TGTGCCAGCAGCTCGGGGCTAGCGGGAGACACCGGGGAGCTGTTTTTT,TRBJ2-2,TRBV11-3,many,TRBD2
CASSTGQGGEKLFF,TGTGCCAGCAGCACGGGACAGGGAGGCGAAAAACTGTTTTTT,TRBJ1-4,TRBV7-9,many,TRBD1
CASSEYAYEQYF,TGTGCCAGCAGTGAGTATGCCTACGAGCAGTACTTC,TRBJ2-7,TRBV2,many,NA
CSARDPQRDRVDFGELFF,TGCAGTGCTAGAGATCCCCAACGGGACAGGGTGGACTTCGGGGAGCTGTTTTTT,TRBJ2-2,TRBV20-1,NA,TRBD1
CASSVGRVSYEQYF,TGTGCCAGCAGTGTAGGGAGAGTCTCCTACGAGCAGTACTTC,TRBJ2-7,TRBV6-1,many,NA
CASSEWGEAYGYTF,TGCGCCAGCAGTGAGTGGGGGGAGGCCTATGGCTACACCTTC,TRBJ1-2,TRBV10-2,many,NA
CASSTSGDRGGYTF,TGTGCCAGCAGTACCTCCGGGGACAGGGGAGGCTACACCTTC,TRBJ1-2,TRBV28,many,TRBD1
CSAGGRPTNEKLFF,TGCAGTGCAGGGGGGAGACCAACTAATGAAAAACTGTTTTTT,TRBJ1-4,TRBV20-1,NA,NA
CASSLDRAQAGYTF,TGTGCCAGCAGCCTGGACAGGGCACAGGCTGGCTACACCTTC,TRBJ1-2,TRBV5-4,few,TRBD1
CASSLPGLWVQQYF,TGTGCCAGCAGCTTACCGGGACTATGGGTACAGCAGTACTTC,TRBJ2-7,TRBV7-2,NA,TRBD2
CASSHGQGEINEQFF,TGTGCCAGCAGCCATGGACAGGGAGAGATTAATGAGCAGTTCTTC,TRBJ2-1,TRBV7-9,NA,TRBD1
CASSQHLQGAREWGYTF,TGCGCCAGCAGCCAGCATTTGCAGGGGGCGCGCGAGTGGGGCTACACCTTC,TRBJ1-2,TRBV4-1,few,TRBD1
CASSFAGRESGEQFF,TGTGCCAGCAGTTTTGCGGGCCGGGAGTCAGGTGAGCAGTTCTTC,TRBJ2-1,TRBV27,many,NA
CASSLGVGLGRYGYTF,TGTGCCAGCAGCTTGGGGGTGGGCCTGGGGAGATATGGCTACACCTTC,TRBJ1-2,TRBV5-5,few,NA
CASLDRDRGLTEAFF,TGTGCCAGCTTAGACCGGGACAGGGGGCTAACTGAAGCTTTCTTT,TRBJ1-1,TRBV28,NA,TRBD1
CSVSRLDSTDTQYF,TGCAGTGTAAGCCGGCTGGATAGCACAGATACGCAGTATTTT,TRBJ2-3,TRBV20-1,many,NA
CASSLWRNYNEQFF,TGCGCCAGCAGCTTGTGGCGGAACTACAATGAGCAGTTCTTC,TRBJ2-1,TRBV5-1,many,NA
CASSPAGQGADTQYF,TGTGCCAGCAGCCCGGCGGGACAGGGTGCAGATACGCAGTATTTT,TRBJ2-3,TRBV7-9,once,TRBD1
CSAPGGESYEQYF,TGCAGTGCCCCGGGGGGGGAGTCTTACGAGCAGTACTTC,TRBJ2-7,TRBV20-1,few,TRBD2
CASSLLRGTGNTEAFF,TGTGCCAGCAGCTTATTGAGGGGCACAGGGAACACTGAAGCTTTCTTT,TRBJ1-1,TRBV7-3,once,NA
CSARDRGLAYEQYF,TGCAGTGCTAGAGACAGGGGGTTAGCCTACGAGCAGTACTTC,TRBJ2-7,TRBV20-1,many,TRBD1
CASSLNPGQGSTEAFF,TGTGCCAGCAGTCTTAACCCGGGACAGGGGAGCACTGAAGCTTTCTTT,TRBJ1-1,TRBV28,NA,TRBD1
CASSVGGLGADTQYF,TGTGCCAGCAGCGTAGGAGGCCTCGGTGCAGATACGCAGTATTTT,TRBJ2-3,TRBV9,many,NA
CASSQDKGGTQYF,TGTGCCAGCAGCCAAGATAAGGGGGGGACCCAGTACTTC,TRBJ2-5,TRBV14,NA,NA
CASSSISWTGFYEQYF,TGTGCCAGCAGCTCCATCTCGTGGACAGGGTTCTACGAGCAGTACTTC,TRBJ2-7,TRBV7-9,many,TRBD1
CASSPTDRAHEQYF,TGTGCCAGCAGCCCGACGGACAGGGCCCACGAGCAGTACTTC,TRBJ2-7,TRBV28,many,TRBD1